This passage covers 13 T cell receptor beta chains from one sample sequenced in a study of human T cells and chemical hapten exposure. The time point here: healthy volunteer bleed at 2 weeks. The study extracted total RNA from unfractionated whole blood. TCRdb reanalysed the RACE reads using MiXCR and keeps one entry per CDR3 protein. The sample comprises tens of thousands of distinct CDR3 sequences, 3.5% to 4.5% of which are singletons, and about 1.5% rests with the top ten. Sequenced sample: whole blood. The origin of the receptors is a female donor in good health. Some clones in this sample may be carry-over from other donors' samples.

This clonotype was seen at least ten times. V is TRBV7-2 and J is TRBJ1-1; D not certain. V was pared by 5 bases and J by 0 bases, with 16 bases between. Germline lookup yields CDR1 SGHTA and CDR2 FQGNSA. This CDR3 region has 16 residues. The DNA for the CDR3 is TGTGCCAGCAGCGGACGACTCTATTCTCTGAACACTGAAGCTTTCTTT. This encodes CASSGRLYSLNTEAFF.

The J gene is TRBJ1-4, the V gene TRBV28; D is unresolved. The germline V gene encodes CDR1 MDHEN and CDR2 SYDVKM. V was cut by 4 bases and J by 8 bases, with 8 bases left in between. The CDR3 totals 12 residues. DNA for the CDR3: TGTGCCAGCAGTTCTCGATCAGAAAAACTGTTTTTT. It yields the protein CASSSRSEKLFF.

This clonotype was seen repeatedly, ten times or more. The rearrangement links TRBV12-3 or TRBV12-4 to TRBJ1-1; the match to TRBD1 covers 8 bases. The V gene end was trimmed by 5 bases and the J gene end by 0 bases; junction bases not matched to a gene: 17. The length of the CDR3 is 19 residues. CDR3 DNA sequence: TGTGCCAGCAGTAGCGGACAGGGACGGATAGGGATGGTGAACACTGAAGCTTTCTTT. This encodes CASSSGQGRIGMVNTEAFF.

A note on this clonotype: A much more abundant neighbour one base away suggests this may be a read error. The rearrangement links TRBV12-3 or TRBV12-4 to TRBJ1-5, with TRBD1 matching 9 bases. This CDR3 is built from 18 residues. This chain's CDR3 is CAGSIHSGGTGSNQPQHF. CDR3 DNA sequence: TGTGCCGGCAGTATTCACTCGGGCGGGACAGGGAGCAATCAGCCCCAGCATTTT.

The chain has TRBV18 and TRBJ1-1; no firm D call. With 3 bases removed from V and 1 base from J, the gap between germline ends came to 9 bases. Germline CDR1 and CDR2: KGHSH and LQKENI. CDR3 length equals 14 residues. The CDR3 is CASSPREQNTEAFF. Here the CDR3 DNA reads TGTGCCAGCTCACCGCGGGAACAGAACACTGAAGCTTTCTTT. Complete variable domain (other parts from reference TRBV18 and TRBJ1-1): NAGVMQNPRHLVRRRGQEARLRCSPMKGHSHVYWYRQLPEEGLKFMVYLQKENIIDESGMPKERFSAEFPKEGPSILRIQQVVRGDSAAYFCASSPREQNTEAFFGQGTRLTVV.

There are many counts of this clonotype. V gene TRBV12-3 or TRBV12-4 combines with J gene TRBJ2-3; D possibly corresponds to TRBD2 (5 bases). Trimming left V 3 bases short and J 6 bases short, with 22 bases between. This CDR3 contains 17 residues. The CDR3 loop reads CASSFDLRRPGSDTQYF. The CDR3 DNA follows: TGTGCCAGCAGTTTCGATTTGCGGAGGCCTGGGTCTGATACGCAGTATTTT.

This clonotype was picked up many times. CDR3 coding DNA: TGTGCCAGCAGCCGCATGACTAGCGGGGGGGCCTCTACGCAGTATTTT. Protein: CASSRMTSGGASTQYF. This chain connects TRBV3-1 to TRBJ2-3; TRBD2 matches 14 bases. The CDR3 totals 16 residues. Germline CDR1 is LGHDT and CDR2 is YNNKEL (reference sequence). J lost 8 bases, V lost 4 bases, and 8 bases had no gene match.

Comment on this clonotype: A much larger clone differs from this one at a single base, so this may be a read error. This chain links TRBV6-1 with TRBJ1-2, with D tentatively TRBD1 (5 bases). V was trimmed by 1 base and J by 4 bases, leaving 10 bases between them. The length of the CDR3 is 14 residues. Germline-derived CDR1 and CDR2 are MNHNS and SASEGT. The CDR3 bases are TGTGCCAGCAGTGAAGTGAGGGGACGCTATGGCTACACCTTC. It encodes CASSEVRGRYGYTF.

In this sample, this clonotype turned up many times. The V call is TRBV10-3, the J call TRBJ1-6, with TRBD1 identical over 9 bases. V dropped 1 base and J dropped 9; count of bases not matched to a gene: 7. The germline V gene has CDR1 ENHRY and CDR2 SYGVKD. This CDR3 is 16 amino acids long. The CDR3 sequence: CAISEFAQDRGSPLHF. CDR3 DNA: TGTGCCATCAGTGAGTTTGCCCAGGACAGGGGTTCACCCCTCCACTTT.

This clonotype was seen repeatedly, ten times or more. The chain uses TRBV9 and TRBJ2-1; TRBD2 matches at 12 bases. The CDR3 has 15 amino acids. Germline V gene sequence: CDR1 SGDLS, CDR2 YYNGEE. J lost 10 bases, V lost 1 base, and 6 bases had no gene match. CDR3 bases: TGTGCCAGCAGCGTACTAGCGGGGGGGGACCGGGAGCAGTTCTTC. Its protein product is CASSVLAGGDREQFF.

This clonotype was detected ten times or more. The chain couples TRBV6-5 to TRBJ2-3, with 8 nucleotides matching TRBD1. The CDR3 runs to 11 residues. Germline values: CDR1 MNHEY, CDR2 SVGAGI. The V gene end was trimmed by 4 bases and the J gene end by 10 bases; junction bases not matched to a gene: 1. CDR3 nucleotides: TGTGCCAGCAGTTCAGGGGGCGCGCAGTATTTT. Protein sequence: CASSSGGAQYF.

The CDR3 is CASSRRTGADTQYF. CDR3 sequence (DNA): TGCGCCAGCAGCAGGCGGACAGGGGCAGATACGCAGTATTTT. V is TRBV5-1 and J is TRBJ2-3, with TRBD1 matching 9 bases. Germline V gene data show CDR1 as SGHRS and CDR2 as YFSETQ. The CDR3 is made up of 14 amino acids. Trimming removed 4 bases from V and 4 bases from J; junction bases left unmatched: 4.

This clonotype was observed many times. This sequence joins TRBV29-1 and TRBJ1-1, with unresolved D. V dropped 4 bases and J dropped 6 bases, with 12 bases sitting between them. The CDR3 contains 12 residues. Germline loops: CDR1 SQVTM, CDR2 ANQGSEA. The CDR3 sequence is CSVVGIGSEAFF. CDR3 DNA: TGCAGCGTTGTGGGGATTGGGTCTGAAGCTTTCTTT.